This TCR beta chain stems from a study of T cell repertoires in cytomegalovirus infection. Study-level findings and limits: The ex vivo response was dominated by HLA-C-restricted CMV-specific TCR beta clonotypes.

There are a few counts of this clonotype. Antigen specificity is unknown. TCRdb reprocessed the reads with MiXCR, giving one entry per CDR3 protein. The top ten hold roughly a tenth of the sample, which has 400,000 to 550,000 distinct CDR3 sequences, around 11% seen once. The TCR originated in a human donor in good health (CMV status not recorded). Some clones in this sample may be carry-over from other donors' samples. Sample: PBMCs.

The CDR3 spells CASSLSPGQVNEQFF. CDR3 bases: TGTGCCAGCAGCCTAAGCCCGGGCCAGGTAAATGAGCAGTTCTTC. This sequence joins TRBV7-3 and TRBJ2-1; D not resolved. Germline lookup yields CDR1 SGHTA and CDR2 FQGTGA. This CDR3 region has 15 residues. V gave up 5 bases and J gave up 7 bases, with 18 bases separating them.